A single sample gave rise to the 23 T cell receptor beta chains below, sequenced in a study of blood T cell repertoires in COVID-19. The data were produced by immunoSEQ multiplex PCR, yet TCRdb's version contains in-frame clones alone and is incomplete. The repertoire holds under 350,000 clones, with about 89% as singletons. Sequencing was carried out using peripheral blood. Receptors were obtained from a man aged 40-49 years with acute or convalescent COVID-19.

The rearrangement links TRBV3-1 (or the pseudogene TRBV3-2) to TRBJ1-1; D is possibly TRBD1 (5 bases). Germline CDR1 LGHDT, CDR2 YNNKEL (reference sequence). This CDR3 is built from 13 residues. V was cut by 4 bases and J by 2 bases, with 8 bases left in between. CDR3 coding DNA: TGTGCCAGCAGCCGCACAGGTAACACTGAAGCTTTCTTT. Translated, it gives CASSRTGNTEAFF.

This clone showed up just once. The chain employs TRBV9 and TRBJ1-2, with 9 bases aligning to TRBD1. Germline values: CDR1 SGDLS, CDR2 YYNGEE. This CDR3 contains 14 residues. Unmatched junction bases numbered 4, after V lost 0 bases and J lost 7 bases. In nucleotides, the CDR3 is TGTGCCAGCAGCGTAGGACAGGGGGTGTTTGGCTACACCTTC. It codes for CASSVGQGVFGYTF.

The chain combines TRBV2 with TRBJ2-7, with 10 bases identical to TRBD2. Per germline, CDR1 SNHLY and CDR2 FYNNEI. The CDR3 runs 15 residues. Trimming removed 3 bases from V and 3 bases from J; junction bases left unmatched: 5. The CDR3 sequence is CASSDLLAGLYEQYF. Here the CDR3 DNA reads TGTGCCAGCAGTGACCTACTAGCGGGGCTCTACGAGCAGTACTTC.

The chain couples TRBV27 to TRBJ1-4; the D gene is possibly TRBD1 (6 bases). Germline CDR1 MNHEY, CDR2 SMNVEV (reference sequence). This CDR3 is 15 amino acids long. V lost 6 bases and J 5 bases, leaving 16 bases between the germline ends. The CDR3: CASRLSTGGNEKLFF. DNA of the CDR3: TGTGCCAGCAGACTATCGACAGGCGGCAATGAAAAACTGTTTTTT.

This chain joins TRBV3-1 (or the pseudogene TRBV3-2) and TRBJ1-5; D perhaps matches TRBD1 (6 bases). Germline V CDR1 and CDR2: LGHDT, YNNKEL (reference sequence). The CDR3 totals 13 residues. V was pared by 2 bases and J by 6 bases, with 8 bases between. The DNA of the CDR3 is TGTGCCAGCAGCCAATCAGGGGTTCAGCCCCAGCATTTT. Its translation is CASSQSGVQPQHF.

The chain is built from TRBV6-6 and TRBJ1-2; possibly TRBD1 for D (5 bases). The germline gives CDR1 MNHNY, CDR2 SVGAGI (reference sequence). V lost 5 bases and J lost 0, with 19 bases in between. The length of the CDR3 is 17 residues. The CDR3 reads CASSPNPHRKANYGYTF. CDR3 in DNA: TGTGCCAGCAGTCCAAATCCCCACAGGAAAGCTAACTATGGCTACACCTTC.

This clone has more than one count but fewer than ten. This chain links TRBV19 with TRBJ1-2; 11 bases fit TRBD1. This CDR3 comprises 17 residues. With V trimmed by 9 bases and J by 4 bases, 16 bases remained unmatched. In germline, CDR1 is LNHDA, CDR2 SQIVND (reference sequence). CDR3 residues: CASTTPAGTGGIYGYTF. The CDR3 DNA is TGTGCCAGCACTACGCCCGCCGGGACAGGGGGAATCTATGGCTACACCTTC. Combining the CDR3 with reference TRBV19 and TRBJ1-2 gives the whole variable domain DGGITQSPKYLFRKEGQNVTLSCEQNLNHDAMYWYRQDPGQGLRLIYYSQIVNDFQKGDIAEGYSVSREKKESFPLTVTSAQKNPTAFYLCASTTPAGTGGIYGYTFGSGTRLTVV.

The chain is built from TRBV10-1 and TRBJ2-1, with TRBD1 matching over 9 bases. CDR1 is WNHNN, CDR2 SYGVQD, per germline (reference sequence). Losses at the gene ends were 7 bases for V and 15 bases for J; bases not matched to a gene: 19. The CDR3 length is 15 residues. CDR3 loop: CASMGAGAGQGGMFF. The DNA for the CDR3 is TGCGCCAGCATGGGGGCCGGGGCGGGACAGGGAGGAATGTTCTTC.

V and J are TRBV7-8 and TRBJ1-6, with no clear D. The germline CDR1 and CDR2 sequences are SGHVS and FQNEAQ. Between the trimmed V and J ends, which lost 5 bases and 11 bases, there was a span of 13 bases. The CDR3 has 13 residues. CDR3 nucleotide sequence: TGTGCCAGCAGCCCCCTTGAGGGTACACCCCTCCACTTT. It encodes CASSPLEGTPLHF.

V and J are TRBV6-2 or TRBV6-3 and TRBJ1-5; the D is unclear. The length of the CDR3 is 15 residues. V dropped 0 bases and J dropped 3 bases, with 9 bases sitting between them. Germline V gene data show CDR1 as MNHEY and CDR2 as SVGEGT. For the CDR3, the DNA is TGTGCCAGCAGTTACTCGATGCAGAACAATCAGCCCCAGCATTTT. Its protein is CASSYSMQNNQPQHF.

V usage is TRBV19 and J usage is TRBJ1-5, with D maybe TRBD1 (5 bases). This CDR3 has 16 residues. Trimming left V 4 bases short and J 5 bases short, with 18 bases between. Per the germline V gene, CDR1 is LNHDA and CDR2 is SQIVND (reference sequence). Here the CDR3 DNA reads TGTGCCAGTAGTAAGGGGTCCTCCCGAGTCGATCAGCCCCAGCATTTT. Translation: CASSKGSSRVDQPQHF.

The rearrangement links TRBV28 to TRBJ1-4, with 10 bases matching TRBD1. The CDR3 totals 17 residues. V lost 2 bases, J lost 7 bases, and 10 bases stayed unmatched. The V gene's germline CDR1 is MDHEN and CDR2 SYDVKM. The CDR3 loop reads CASSLKVVRTGGEKLFF. DNA for the CDR3: TGTGCCAGCAGTTTAAAGGTGGTGAGGACAGGGGGTGAAAAACTGTTTTTT.

This clone was seen more than once but under ten times. This chain links TRBV7-2 with TRBJ2-1; TRBD1 might be the D (6 bases). Between the trimmed V and J ends, which lost 7 bases and 4 bases, there was a span of 14 bases. The germline gives CDR1 SGHTA, CDR2 FQGNSA. The CDR3 contains 14 residues. The CDR3 sequence: CASIVGTLYNEQFF. The CDR3 DNA follows: TGTGCCAGCATCGTAGGGACACTTTACAATGAGCAGTTCTTC.

V gene TRBV5-6 combines with J gene TRBJ2-1, with D perhaps matching TRBD2 (6 bases). V was trimmed by 4 bases and J by 3 bases, leaving 11 bases between them. Germline CDR1 reads SGHDT; CDR2 reads YYEEEE. The CDR3 has 14 amino acids. The CDR3 reads CASSHTSIYNEQFF. The CDR3 nucleotides read TGTGCCAGCAGCCACACTAGCATCTACAATGAGCAGTTCTTC.

V and J are TRBV6-1 and TRBJ2-6; D not resolved. Trimming removed 4 bases at V and 0 bases at J, with 10 bases between. This CDR3 has 16 amino acids. Germline CDR1 and CDR2: MNHNS and SASEGT. CDR3 in amino acids: CASSVLQLSGANVLTF. The CDR3 nucleotides read TGTGCCAGCAGTGTCCTACAGCTCTCTGGGGCCAACGTCCTGACTTTC.

The chain recombines TRBV27 with TRBJ2-7, with 9 nucleotides matching TRBD1. The germline CDR1 and CDR2 sequences are MNHEY and SMNVEV (reference sequence). This CDR3 is built from 15 residues. The J segment lost 6 bases and the V segment lost 6 bases, leaving 12 bases of the junction unmatched. The CDR3 nucleotides are TGTGCCAGCAGCCCCTCCGGCACAGGGGGCCTCGAGCAGTACTTC. This encodes CASSPSGTGGLEQYF.

A single count supports this clone. The genes are TRBV10-1 and TRBJ1-2; weak D call: TRBD1 (6 bases). CDR1 and CDR2 from the germline V gene are WNHNN and SYGVQD (reference sequence). V dropped 3 bases and J dropped 8 bases, with 13 bases sitting between them. CDR3 size: 13 residues. In DNA, the CDR3 is TGCGCCAGCAGTGAAGGGGGATCATTAGGCTACACCTTC. This encodes CASSEGGSLGYTF.

The chain employs TRBV29-1 and TRBJ2-2; TRBD1 aligns across 8 bases. The V gene end was trimmed by 7 bases and the J gene end by 3 bases; junction bases not matched to a gene: 7. This CDR3 region has 14 residues. CDR1 and CDR2 (germline): SQVTM, ANQGSEA. CDR3 in amino acids: CSALTGDYTGELFF. The CDR3 DNA reads as TGCAGCGCATTGACAGGGGATTACACCGGGGAGCTGTTTTTT.

CDR3 region: CATSDLQRDGLAGGAGSVEQYF. The CDR3 nucleotides read TGTGCCACCAGTGATTTGCAGAGGGACGGACTAGCGGGGGGTGCAGGGTCAGTGGAGCAGTACTTC. The chain couples TRBV24-1 to TRBJ2-7; 14 bases align to TRBD2. The trim removed 0 bases at V and 7 bases at J, leaving 22 bases unmatched. The CDR3 is made up of 22 amino acids. Germline values: CDR1 KGHDR, CDR2 SFDVKD.

The genes are TRBV19 and TRBJ1-1, with TRBD1 matching 9 bases. This CDR3 is 15 amino acids long. Trimming removed 5 bases from V and 4 bases from J; junction bases left unmatched: 8. CDR1 is LNHDA, CDR2 SQIVND, per germline (reference sequence). The CDR3 here is CASSLQGAGGTEAFF. The CDR3 DNA is TGTGCCAGTAGTTTACAGGGGGCCGGGGGCACTGAAGCTTTCTTT. Together with reference TRBV19 and TRBJ1-1, the CDR3 gives the full variable domain: DGGITQSPKYLFRKEGQNVTLSCEQNLNHDAMYWYRQDPGQGLRLIYYSQIVNDFQKGDIAEGYSVSREKKESFPLTVTSAQKNPTAFYLCASSLQGAGGTEAFFGQGTRLTVV.

The J gene is TRBJ1-1, the V gene TRBV19, with no clear D. This CDR3 is 14 amino acids long. Deletions cut 3 bases from V and 4 bases from J, with 12 bases between. Germline V gene lookup returns CDR1 LNHDA and CDR2 SQIVND (reference sequence). This chain's CDR3 is CASSMMGGVTEAFF. The DNA of the CDR3 is TGTGCCAGTAGTATGATGGGCGGGGTCACTGAAGCTTTCTTT.

This clone was recorded once. V usage is TRBV7-9 and J usage is TRBJ2-2, with D unresolved. The CDR3 is made up of 12 amino acids. Per germline, CDR1 SEHNR and CDR2 FQNEAQ (reference sequence). Trimming removed 4 bases at V and 4 bases at J, with 4 bases between. The CDR3 protein is CASSSVTGELFF. CDR3 DNA: TGTGCCAGCAGCTCAGTCACCGGGGAGCTGTTTTTT.

CDR3 nucleotide sequence: TGTGCCAGCAGCTTGGACCAGGGGGGTAGATCACCCCTCCACTTT. It specifies CASSLDQGGRSPLHF. The chain employs TRBV5-4 and TRBJ1-6; TRBD1 matches at 7 bases. The CDR3 is 15 residues long. Trimming removed 0 bases from V and 10 bases from J; junction bases left unmatched: 7. Germline values: CDR1 SGHNT, CDR2 YYREEE (reference sequence).